The clone carrying this TCR beta chain was recorded many times. The target antigen is unknown. The data originate from a study of read filtering for tumor transcriptome and immune sequencing. Study context: After DNase treatment, RNA was made into whole-transcriptome libraries. Whole-study findings and limits: The CD138-negative fraction was mixed bone marrow immune cells, not pure T cells.

In germline, CDR1 is SEHNR, CDR2 FQNEAQ (reference sequence). The CDR3 is 12 amino acids. V dropped 3 bases and J dropped 2 bases, with 3 bases sitting between them. Molecular barcoded adaptors covering alpha/delta and beta/gamma chains were used on roughly 400 ng RNA. TCRdb reprocessed the reads with MiXCR, giving one entry per CDR3 protein. Altogether 60,000 to 80,000 distinct CDR3 sequences are present, approximately 15% being singletons, with the ten largest covering approximately 50%. Every patient had bone marrow sampled while the disease was active. The chain links TRBV7-9 to TRBJ2-3, with D uncertain. The sequenced sample was a population of CD138-negative cells sorted from bone marrow. The sequence was obtained from a donor at least 40 years old with multiple myeloma. The CDR3 reads CASSFLTDTQYF. CDR3 in DNA: TGTGCCAGCAGCTTCCTCACAGATACGCAGTATTTT. Full variable domain (missing parts from reference TRBV7-9 and TRBJ2-3): DTGVSQNPRHKITKRGQNVTFRCDPISEHNRLYWYRQTLGQGPEFLTYFQNEAQLEKSRLLSDRFSAERPKGSFSTLEIQRTEQGDSAMYLCASSFLTDTQYFGPGTRLTVL.